The rows below give T cell receptor beta chains drawn from one sample of a study of T-cell memory formation after mild COVID-19. TCRdb reprocessed the 5' RACE reads with MiXCR, giving one entry per CDR3 protein. Altogether some 300,000 distinct CDR3 sequences are present, around a fifth being singletons, with the ten largest covering roughly a fifth. Sequenced material: PBMCs or a T cell subset sorted from them (not recorded which). Receptors originate from a man between 18 and 29 years old who had mild COVID-19 (a few samples of this study predate the infection). Cell type and time point are not known. Each CDR3 is given without its conserved first and last residue.

j_call | v_call | cdr3_aa
TRBJ1-2 | TRBV6-6 | ASSYGTNNGYT
TRBJ2-3 | TRBV7-2 | ASSYRDRDTQY
TRBJ2-7 | TRBV4-3 | ASSQARQSSYEQY
TRBJ2-3 | TRBV7-2 | ASSLAGGDSDTQY
TRBJ2-2 | TRBV2 | ASRTRGKGTLRDTGELF
TRBJ2-2 | TRBV7-9 | ASSFSRELF
TRBJ2-4 | TRBV29-1 | SAAGGLAKNIQY
TRBJ2-1 | TRBV6-2/TRBV6-3 | ASSYSISYNEQF
TRBJ1-5 | TRBV4-1 | ASSPTGATNQPQH
TRBJ1-2 | TRBV7-3 | ASSLLAGNLYGYT
TRBJ2-3 | TRBV20-1 | SASGGQNTDTQY
TRBJ1-4 | TRBV29-1 | SVVYRDSVEKLF
TRBJ1-2 | TRBV10-3 | AISGGTEYGYT
TRBJ2-6 | TRBV24-1 | ATSAGAGANVLT
TRBJ1-1 | TRBV1 | TSSLLRVNTEAF
TRBJ1-2 | TRBV20-1 | SAKNPGTGFGYT
TRBJ1-2 | TRBV6-5 | ATATGVGYT
TRBJ2-2 | TRBV20-1 | SARSNTGELF
TRBJ2-5 | TRBV7-9 | ASVSAGANSGETQY
TRBJ2-1 | TRBV5-1 | ASTGRTSGGAEQF
TRBJ2-7 | TRBV6-2/TRBV6-3 | ASIYRETYEQY
TRBJ2-1 | TRBV29-1 | SVGRDRVEQF
TRBJ1-1 | TRBV20-1 | SAPTGMNTEAF
TRBJ1-1 | TRBV29-1 | SVGFMGAGVAEAF
TRBJ1-2 | TRBV7-2 | ASSSRTGGTRGYGYT
TRBJ2-2 | TRBV9 | ASSVSGGANTGELF
TRBJ1-2 | TRBV20-1 | SARSGAYGYT
TRBJ2-7 | TRBV12-3/TRBV12-4 | ASSFSSGEQY